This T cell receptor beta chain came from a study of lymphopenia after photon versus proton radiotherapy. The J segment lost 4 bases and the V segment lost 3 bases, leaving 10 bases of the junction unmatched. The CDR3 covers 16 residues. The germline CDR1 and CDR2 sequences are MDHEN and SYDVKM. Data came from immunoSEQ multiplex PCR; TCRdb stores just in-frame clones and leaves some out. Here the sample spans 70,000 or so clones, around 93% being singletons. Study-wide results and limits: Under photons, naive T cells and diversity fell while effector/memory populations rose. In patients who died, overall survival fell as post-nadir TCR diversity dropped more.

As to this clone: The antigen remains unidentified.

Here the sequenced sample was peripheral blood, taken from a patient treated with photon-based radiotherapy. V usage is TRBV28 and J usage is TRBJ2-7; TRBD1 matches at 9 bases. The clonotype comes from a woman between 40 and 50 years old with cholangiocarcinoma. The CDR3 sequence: CASSLGTGTTDYEQYF. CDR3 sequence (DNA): TGTGCCAGCAGTTTGGGGACAGGGACCACGGATTACGAGCAGTACTTC.